The next 3 T cell receptor beta chains were all read from a single sample in a study of blood T cell repertoires in COVID-19. Some clones are missing from TCRdb's copy, which holds only in-frame ones; the method was immunoSEQ multiplex PCR. The sample records under 250,000 clones, more than 70% being singletons. Source material: peripheral blood. The receptors here all came from a man at least 80 years old with acute or convalescent COVID-19.

The chain joins TRBV6-5 to TRBJ1-2; D perhaps matches TRBD1 (6 bases). From germline, CDR1 is MNHEY and CDR2 SVGAGI. Deletions cut 6 bases from V and 2 bases from J, with 16 bases between. The length of the CDR3 is 15 residues. The CDR3 is CASRGAGDGNYGYTF. The CDR3 nucleotides are TGTGCCAGCAGGGGGGCCGGGGATGGAAACTATGGCTACACCTTC.

The J gene is TRBJ1-5, the V gene TRBV7-2, with 7 bases that match TRBD1. Per germline, CDR1 SGHTA and CDR2 FQGNSA. The CDR3 has 18 amino acids. The junction had 17 bases not matched to a gene; V was cut back by 5 bases and J by 4 bases. CDR3 amino acids: CASSPSLRQGSGNQPQHF. The CDR3 region has the DNA TGTGCCAGCAGCCCCTCTCTCCGACAGGGTAGCGGTAATCAGCCCCAGCATTTT. Full variable domain (outside the CDR3, taken from reference TRBV7-2 and TRBJ1-5): GAGVSQSPSNKVTEKGKDVELRCDPISGHTALYWYRQSLGQGLEFLIYFQGNSAPDKSGLPSDRFSAERTGGSVSTLTIQRTQQEDSAVYLCASSPSLRQGSGNQPQHFGDGTRLSIL.

V gene TRBV18 combines with J gene TRBJ1-2; D remains unclear. Germline values: CDR1 KGHSH, CDR2 LQKENI. With 8 bases removed from V and 4 bases from J, the gap between germline ends came to 14 bases. CDR3 length: 13 amino acids. The CDR3 DNA is TGTGCCAGCGCCTACCCGGGAAGCTATGGCTACACCTTC. Protein: CASAYPGSYGYTF.